The sample holds a few counts of the clone carrying this T cell receptor (beta chain). Mismatch with germline at one junction end may stem from a read error. Looked up from germline, CDR1 is SSHAT and CDR2 is FNYEAQ (reference sequence). This CDR3 comprises 15 residues. The entry originates in a study of molecular identifiers for immune sequencing clone quantification. TCRdb redid the calling of the PCR reads with MiXCR, one entry per CDR3 protein. The sample carries over 60,000 distinct CDR3 sequences, 15% to 20% recorded once. The sequencing sample was made of naive CD8+ T cells from blood, with Jurkat cell RNA spiked in. The subset here: FACS-sorted CD8+CD4-CCR7+CD45RA+ naive T cells. This sequence was found in a human donor in good health. Some libraries in this study had Jurkat cell RNA spiked in. The V and J genes are TRBV7-7 and TRBJ1-4, with D unresolved. In DNA, the CDR3 is TGTGCTAGCAGCCCCGCGTTAACAACTAATGAAAAACTGTTTTTT. The encoded protein is CASSPALTTNEKLFF.